Presented here are 16 T cell receptor beta chains from one specimen sequenced in a study of T-cell memory formation after mild COVID-19. In TCRdb, the 5' RACE reads were re-called with MiXCR into one record per CDR3 protein. Found here are roughly 250,000 distinct CDR3 sequences, around 15% of them singletons; the top ten hold 22%. The sequenced sample was PBMCs or a T cell subset sorted from them (not recorded which). The source of these receptors is a man aged 18-30 years who had mild COVID-19 (a few samples of this study predate the infection). Cell type and time point are not known.

This clonotype was detected a few times. This chain links TRBV28 with TRBJ1-2; D unresolved. The CDR3 contains 13 residues. Germline V gene sequence: CDR1 MDHEN, CDR2 SYDVKM. V gave up 5 bases and J gave up 6 bases, with 13 bases separating them. CDR3: CASSPAGRNGYTF. The CDR3 region has the DNA TGTGCCAGCAGTCCCGCCGGGAGGAATGGCTACACCTTC.

This clonotype was seen a few times. The genes are TRBV2 and TRBJ2-1; TRBD1 aligns across 7 bases. The CDR3 length is 15 residues. The J segment lost 0 bases and the V segment lost 10 bases, leaving 9 bases of the junction unmatched. In germline, CDR1 is SNHLY, CDR2 FYNNEI. The CDR3: CAIIGQASSYNEQFF. The CDR3 coding sequence is TGTGCCATCATTGGACAGGCTAGCTCCTACAATGAGCAGTTCTTC.

The chain has TRBV2 and TRBJ2-2, with a possible D match to TRBD2 (7 bases). This CDR3 comprises 15 residues. Germline V CDR1 and CDR2: SNHLY, FYNNEI. V shed 7 bases and J shed 3 bases, with 15 bases lying between them. The CDR3 sequence is CASTKGGGHTGELFF. In nucleotides, the CDR3 is TGTGCCAGCACCAAGGGCGGGGGCCACACCGGGGAGCTGTTTTTT. Full variable domain (rest looked up from reference TRBV2 and TRBJ2-2): EPEVTQTPSHQVTQMGQEVILRCVPISNHLYFYWYRQILGQKVEFLVSFYNNEISEKSEIFDDQFSVERPDGSNFTLKIRSTKLEDSAMYFCASTKGGGHTGELFFGEGSRLTVL.

A few counts support this clonotype. The chain joins TRBV27 to TRBJ2-2; TRBD1 matches at 9 bases. The trim removed 5 bases at V and 4 bases at J, leaving 5 bases unmatched. This CDR3 region has 15 residues. Germline loops: CDR1 MNHEY, CDR2 SMNVEV (reference sequence). CDR3: CASSGDRVPTGELFF. CDR3 sequence (DNA): TGTGCCAGCAGTGGGGACAGGGTACCCACCGGGGAGCTGTTTTTT.

This clonotype was recorded a few times. The chain has TRBV28 and TRBJ2-5; TRBD2 matches 7 bases. With V trimmed by 6 bases and J by 0 bases, 7 bases remained unmatched. The CDR3 is made up of 15 amino acids. In germline, CDR1 is MDHEN, CDR2 SYDVKM. The CDR3 is CASSPNSGNQETQYF. DNA of the CDR3: TGTGCCAGCAGCCCAAACAGCGGGAACCAAGAGACCCAGTACTTC.

This clonotype was seen a handful of times. The chain uses TRBV15 and TRBJ2-5, with 12 bases identical to TRBD2. V lost 5 bases and J lost 5; bases outside the gene matches: 6. This CDR3 contains 15 residues. The germline V gene has CDR1 LNHNV and CDR2 YYDKDF (reference sequence). This CDR3 is CATSVRLAGVETQYF. The CDR3 DNA reads TGTGCCACCAGCGTCAGACTAGCGGGGGTTGAGACCCAGTACTTC.

A few counts support this clonotype. This chain joins TRBV4-1 and TRBJ2-3, with D hard to call. Per the germline V gene, CDR1 is MGHRA and CDR2 is YSYEKL. This CDR3 has 15 amino acids. V gave up 1 base and J gave up 0 bases, with 8 bases separating them. CDR3 bases: TGCGCCAGCAGCCAAGCCCCCGTCAGCACAGATACGCAGTATTTT. Translating it yields CASSQAPVSTDTQYF.

The chain couples TRBV19 to TRBJ2-3, with a tentative D call TRBD2 (6 bases). The length of the CDR3 is 14 residues. V lost 10 bases to trimming and J lost 8 bases, with 22 bases between them. Germline CDR1 and CDR2: LNHDA and SQIVND (reference sequence). CDR3 bases: TGTGCCACCACGGACGGTCGAACGGAGGGTACGCAGTATTTT. As protein: CATTDGRTEGTQYF.

The table lists this clonotype with a few counts. The chain carries TRBV12-3 or TRBV12-4 and TRBJ2-1, with TRBD2 matching over 7 bases. Unmatched junction bases numbered 3, after V lost 2 bases and J lost 8 bases. The length of the CDR3 is 13 residues. The CDR3 nucleotides are TGTGCCAGCAGTTTACGGGGGAGGGATGAGCAGTTCTTC. It translates to CASSLRGRDEQFF.

This chain links TRBV18 with TRBJ1-3, with D possibly being TRBD1 (5 bases). Germline-derived CDR1 and CDR2 are KGHSH and LQKENI. This CDR3 has 15 residues. V shed 6 bases and J shed 0 bases, with 12 bases lying between them. The CDR3 spells CASSPGAGSGNTIYF. CDR3 nucleotide sequence: TGTGCCAGCTCCCCTGGGGCAGGCTCTGGAAACACCATATATTTT.

The genes are TRBV10-3 and TRBJ1-1; weak D call: TRBD1 (5 bases). CDR3 length: 18 amino acids. With 4 bases removed from V and 0 bases from J, the gap between germline ends came to 21 bases. CDR1 and CDR2 from the germline V gene are ENHRY and SYGVKD. The CDR3 sequence is CAISGGPQGNAMNTEAFF. CDR3 nucleotide sequence: TGTGCCATCAGTGGGGGCCCCCAGGGCAATGCTATGAACACTGAAGCTTTCTTT.

The J gene is TRBJ2-7, the V gene TRBV4-2; D is ambiguous. The CDR3 is 14 amino acids. Trimming stripped 0 bases from V and 0 bases from J, with 6 bases between. Germline values: CDR1 LGHNA, CDR2 YNFKEQ. The CDR3 nucleotides read TGTGCCAGCAGCCAAGATTCCAGCTCCTACGAGCAGTACGTC. This gives the protein CASSQDSSSYEQYV.

This clonotype appeared many times. The gene calls are TRBV13 and TRBJ2-1, with D maybe TRBD1 (6 bases). The CDR3 totals 13 residues. Trimming pared 5 bases from V and 11 bases from J, leaving 16 bases between. Germline loops: CDR1 PRHDT, CDR2 FYEKMQ (reference sequence). The DNA of the CDR3 is TGTGCCAGCAGCCTCCAAGAAGACAGGAAGCAGTTCTTC. Its protein is CASSLQEDRKQFF.

The gene calls are TRBV10-3 and TRBJ2-3; 10 nucleotides match TRBD2. V shed 10 bases, J shed 3 bases, and the junction held 7 bases outside the gene matches. CDR1 is ENHRY and CDR2 is SYGVKD in the germline V gene. This CDR3 comprises 14 residues. The CDR3 here is CATRVSGGTDTQYF. Written as DNA, the CDR3 is TGTGCCACCCGTGTTAGCGGGGGGACAGATACGCAGTATTTT.

The V and J genes are TRBV5-1 and TRBJ1-1; D gene uncertain. The V gene lost 1 base and the J gene lost 3 bases, with 13 bases spanning the gap. This CDR3 spans 15 amino acids. CDR1 and CDR2 from the germline V gene are SGHRS and YFSETQ. For the CDR3, the DNA is TGCGCCAGCAGCTTGTCCGGGAATTGGGACACTGAAGCTTTCTTT. Its translation: CASSLSGNWDTEAFF.

This clonotype turned up a few times. This sequence joins TRBV6-6 and TRBJ2-3, with D unresolved. Per the germline V gene, CDR1 is MNHNY and CDR2 is SVGAGI (reference sequence). V lost 6 bases to trimming and J lost 5 bases, with 6 bases between them. This CDR3 spans 11 amino acids. The CDR3 spells CASRTRDTQYF. DNA for the CDR3: TGTGCCAGCAGGACCCGAGATACGCAGTATTTT.